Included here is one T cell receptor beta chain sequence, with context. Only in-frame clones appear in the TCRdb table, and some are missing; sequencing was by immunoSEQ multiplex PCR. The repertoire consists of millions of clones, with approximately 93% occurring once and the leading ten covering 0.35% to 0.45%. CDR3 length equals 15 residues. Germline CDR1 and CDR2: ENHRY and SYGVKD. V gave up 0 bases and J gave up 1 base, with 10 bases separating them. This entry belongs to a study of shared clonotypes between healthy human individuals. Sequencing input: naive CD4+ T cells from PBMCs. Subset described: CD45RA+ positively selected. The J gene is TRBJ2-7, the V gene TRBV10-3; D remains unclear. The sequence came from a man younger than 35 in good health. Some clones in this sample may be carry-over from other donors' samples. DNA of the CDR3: TGTGCCATCAGTGAGTCGACTCGGGTGTCCTACGAGCAGTACTTC. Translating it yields CAISESTRVSYEQYF.